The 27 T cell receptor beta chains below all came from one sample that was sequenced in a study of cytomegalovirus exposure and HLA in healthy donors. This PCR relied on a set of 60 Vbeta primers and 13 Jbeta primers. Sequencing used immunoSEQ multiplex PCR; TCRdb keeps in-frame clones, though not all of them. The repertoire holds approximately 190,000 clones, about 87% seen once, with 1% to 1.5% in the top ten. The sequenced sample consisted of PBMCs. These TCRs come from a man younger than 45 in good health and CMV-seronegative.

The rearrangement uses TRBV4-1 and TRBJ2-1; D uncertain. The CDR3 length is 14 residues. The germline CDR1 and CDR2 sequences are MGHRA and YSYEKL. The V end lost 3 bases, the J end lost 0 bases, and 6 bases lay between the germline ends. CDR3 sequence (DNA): TGCGCCAGCAGCCATCAGAACTCCTACAATGAGCAGTTCTTC. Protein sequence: CASSHQNSYNEQFF.

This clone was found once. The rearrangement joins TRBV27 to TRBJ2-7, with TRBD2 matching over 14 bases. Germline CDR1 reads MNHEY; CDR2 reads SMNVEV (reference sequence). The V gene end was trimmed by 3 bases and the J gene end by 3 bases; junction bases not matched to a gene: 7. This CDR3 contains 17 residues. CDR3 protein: CASSFRGLAGAHYEQYF. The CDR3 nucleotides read TGTGCCAGCAGTTTCCGGGGACTAGCGGGGGCACACTACGAGCAGTACTTC.

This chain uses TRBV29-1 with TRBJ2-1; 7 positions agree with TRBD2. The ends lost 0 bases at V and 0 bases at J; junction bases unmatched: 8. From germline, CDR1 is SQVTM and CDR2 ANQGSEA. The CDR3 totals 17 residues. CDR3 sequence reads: CSVEDLSSGYSYNEQFF. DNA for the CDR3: TGCAGCGTTGAAGATCTTTCTAGCGGTTACTCCTACAATGAGCAGTTCTTC.

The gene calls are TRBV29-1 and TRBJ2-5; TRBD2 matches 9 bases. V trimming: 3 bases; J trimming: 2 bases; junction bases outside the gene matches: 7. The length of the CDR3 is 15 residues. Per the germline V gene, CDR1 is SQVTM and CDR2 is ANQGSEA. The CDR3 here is CSVDSASGVQETQYF. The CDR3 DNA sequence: TGCAGCGTTGACTCGGCTAGCGGGGTACAAGAGACCCAGTACTTC.

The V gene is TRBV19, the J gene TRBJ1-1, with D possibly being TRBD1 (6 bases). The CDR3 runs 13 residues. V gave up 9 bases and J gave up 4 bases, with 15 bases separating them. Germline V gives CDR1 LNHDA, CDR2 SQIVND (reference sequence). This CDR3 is CASETGTGTEAFF. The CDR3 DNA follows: TGTGCCAGCGAGACAGGCACGGGCACTGAAGCTTTCTTT. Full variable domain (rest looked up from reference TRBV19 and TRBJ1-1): DGGITQSPKYLFRKEGQNVTLSCEQNLNHDAMYWYRQDPGQGLRLIYYSQIVNDFQKGDIAEGYSVSREKKESFPLTVTSAQKNPTAFYLCASETGTGTEAFFGQGTRLTVV.

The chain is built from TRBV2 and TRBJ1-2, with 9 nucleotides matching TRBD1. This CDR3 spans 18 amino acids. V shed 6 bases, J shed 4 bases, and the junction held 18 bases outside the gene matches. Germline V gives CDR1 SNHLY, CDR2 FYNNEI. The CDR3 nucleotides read TGTGCCAGCAGCCCCGCACCCGGGACAGGGCTTAGGATCTATGGCTACACCTTC. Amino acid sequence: CASSPAPGTGLRIYGYTF.

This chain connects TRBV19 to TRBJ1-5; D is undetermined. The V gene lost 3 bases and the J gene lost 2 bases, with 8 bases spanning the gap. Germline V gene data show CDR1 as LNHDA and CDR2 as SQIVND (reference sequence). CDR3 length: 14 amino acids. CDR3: CASSILVGNQPQHF. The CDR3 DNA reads TGTGCCAGTAGTATCCTAGTTGGCAATCAGCCCCAGCATTTT.

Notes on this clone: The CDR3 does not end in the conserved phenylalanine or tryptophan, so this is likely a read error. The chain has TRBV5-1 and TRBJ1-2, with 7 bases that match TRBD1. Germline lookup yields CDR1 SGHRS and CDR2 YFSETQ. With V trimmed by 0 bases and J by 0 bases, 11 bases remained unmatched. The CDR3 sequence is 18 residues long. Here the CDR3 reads CASSLDSSGQLANYGYTS. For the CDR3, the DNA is TGCGCCAGCAGCTTGGATTCCTCGGGACAGCTAGCTAACTATGGCTACACCTCC.

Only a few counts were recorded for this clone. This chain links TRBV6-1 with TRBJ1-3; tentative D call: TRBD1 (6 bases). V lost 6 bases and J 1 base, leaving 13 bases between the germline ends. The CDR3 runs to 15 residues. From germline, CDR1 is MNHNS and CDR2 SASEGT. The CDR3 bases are TGTGCCAGCAGCGTTGACAGGTCTTCTGGAAACACCATATATTTT. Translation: CASSVDRSSGNTIYF.

The CDR3 protein is CASSPGNQETQYF. DNA for the CDR3: TGCGCCAGCAGCCCAGGGAACCAAGAGACCCAGTACTTC. The chain joins TRBV5-1 to TRBJ2-5; weak D call: TRBD1 (5 bases). The CDR3 runs to 13 residues. Germline lookup yields CDR1 SGHRS and CDR2 YFSETQ. Trimming removed 4 bases from V and 0 bases from J, with 7 bases in between.

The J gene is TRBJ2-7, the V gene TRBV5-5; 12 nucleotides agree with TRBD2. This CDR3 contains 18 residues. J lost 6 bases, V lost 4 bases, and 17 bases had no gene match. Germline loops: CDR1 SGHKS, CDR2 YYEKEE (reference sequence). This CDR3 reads CASSPSPPSGGAFGEQYF. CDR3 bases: TGTGCCAGCAGCCCCTCGCCCCCTAGCGGGGGGGCCTTCGGCGAGCAGTACTTC.

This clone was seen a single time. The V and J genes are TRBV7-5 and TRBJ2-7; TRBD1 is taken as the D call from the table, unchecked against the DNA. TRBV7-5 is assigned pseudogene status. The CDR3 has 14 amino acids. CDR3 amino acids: CARSLGQGFHEQYF. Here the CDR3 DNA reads TGTGCCAGAAGCTTGGGACAGGGCTTCCACGAGCAGTACTTC.

CDR3 in amino acids: CSVRLAGIQETQYF. In DNA form, the CDR3 reads TGCAGCGTTCGGCTAGCGGGGATACAAGAGACCCAGTACTTC. The chain joins TRBV29-1 to TRBJ2-5; 9 nucleotides align to TRBD2. This CDR3 comprises 14 residues. Per germline, CDR1 SQVTM and CDR2 ANQGSEA. Unmatched junction bases numbered 6, after V lost 5 bases and J lost 2 bases.

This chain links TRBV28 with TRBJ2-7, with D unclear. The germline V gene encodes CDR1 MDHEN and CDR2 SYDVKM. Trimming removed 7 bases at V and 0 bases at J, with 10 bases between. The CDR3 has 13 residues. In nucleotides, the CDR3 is TGTGCCAGCACCACGGAGAGCTCCTACGAGCAGTACTTC. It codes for CASTTESSYEQYF. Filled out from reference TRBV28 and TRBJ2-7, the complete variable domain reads DVKVTQSSRYLVKRTGEKVFLECVQDMDHENMFWYRQDPGLGLRLIYFSYDVKMKEKGDIPEGYSVSREKKERFSLILESASTNQTSMYLCASTTESSYEQYFGPGTRLTVT.

CDR3 region: CASSAGTDVSGNTIYF. DNA for the CDR3: TGCGCCAGCAGCGCCGGGACAGATGTTTCCGGAAACACCATATATTTT. The chain joins TRBV5-1 to TRBJ1-3; 7 bases fit TRBD1. V shed 4 bases, J shed 4 bases, and the junction held 11 bases outside the gene matches. The germline CDR1 and CDR2 sequences are SGHRS and YFSETQ. The CDR3 has 16 residues.

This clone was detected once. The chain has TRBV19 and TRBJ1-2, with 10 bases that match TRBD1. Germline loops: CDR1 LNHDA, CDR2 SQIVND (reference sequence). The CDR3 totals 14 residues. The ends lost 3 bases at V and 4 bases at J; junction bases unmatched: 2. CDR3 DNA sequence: TGTGCCAGTAGTATGGGACAGGGGACCTATGGCTACACCTTC. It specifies CASSMGQGTYGYTF.

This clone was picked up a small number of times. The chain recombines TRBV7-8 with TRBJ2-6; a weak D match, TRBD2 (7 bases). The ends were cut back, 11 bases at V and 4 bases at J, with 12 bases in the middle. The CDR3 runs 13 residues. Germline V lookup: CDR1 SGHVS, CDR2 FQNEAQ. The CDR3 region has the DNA TGTGCCCCCGGGGGGCAAGGGGCCAACGTCCTGACTTTC. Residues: CAPGGQGANVLTF.

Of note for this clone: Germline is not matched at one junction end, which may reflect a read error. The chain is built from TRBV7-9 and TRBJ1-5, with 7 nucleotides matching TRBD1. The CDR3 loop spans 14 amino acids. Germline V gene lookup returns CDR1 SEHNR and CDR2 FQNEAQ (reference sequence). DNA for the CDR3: TGTACCAGCAGCCCAGGGGGGTTTGGGCAGCCCCAGCATTTT. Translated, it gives CTSSPGGFGQPQHF.

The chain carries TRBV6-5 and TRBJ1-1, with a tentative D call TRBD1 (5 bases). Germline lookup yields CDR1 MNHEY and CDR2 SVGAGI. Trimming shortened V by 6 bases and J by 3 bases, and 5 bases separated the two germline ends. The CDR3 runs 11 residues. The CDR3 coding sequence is TGTGCCAGCAGCAGGGACACTGAAGCTTTCTTT. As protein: CASSRDTEAFF.

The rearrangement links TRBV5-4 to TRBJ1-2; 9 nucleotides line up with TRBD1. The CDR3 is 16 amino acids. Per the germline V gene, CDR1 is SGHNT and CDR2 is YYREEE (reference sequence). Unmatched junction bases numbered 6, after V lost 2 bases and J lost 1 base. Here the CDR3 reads CASSLPGQGYNYGYTF. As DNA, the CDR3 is TGTGCCAGCAGCTTACCGGGACAGGGCTATAACTATGGCTACACCTTC.

For the CDR3, the DNA is TGCGCCAGCAGTGAGGTGGGAGGGACAGATACGCAGTATTTT. Protein: CASSEVGGTDTQYF. The rearrangement joins TRBV10-2 to TRBJ2-3, with 7 bases lining up with TRBD2. Germline V lookup: CDR1 WSHSY, CDR2 SAAADI. Germline trimming cut 2 bases from V and 3 bases from J; bases unmatched to any gene: 2. The CDR3 loop spans 14 amino acids.

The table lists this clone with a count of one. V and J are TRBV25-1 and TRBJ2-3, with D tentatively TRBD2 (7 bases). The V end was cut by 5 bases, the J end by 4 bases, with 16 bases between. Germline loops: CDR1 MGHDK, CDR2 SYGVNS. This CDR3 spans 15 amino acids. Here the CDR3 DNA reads TGTGCCAGCAGTCCTCGGGGGGCGGCGGCAGATACGCAGTATTTT. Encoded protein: CASSPRGAAADTQYF.

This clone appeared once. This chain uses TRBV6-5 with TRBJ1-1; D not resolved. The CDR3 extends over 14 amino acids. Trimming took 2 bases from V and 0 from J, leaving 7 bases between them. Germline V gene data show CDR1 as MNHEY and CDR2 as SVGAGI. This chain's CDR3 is CASSYEALNTEAFF. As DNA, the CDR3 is TGTGCCAGCAGTTACGAGGCCCTGAACACTGAAGCTTTCTTT.

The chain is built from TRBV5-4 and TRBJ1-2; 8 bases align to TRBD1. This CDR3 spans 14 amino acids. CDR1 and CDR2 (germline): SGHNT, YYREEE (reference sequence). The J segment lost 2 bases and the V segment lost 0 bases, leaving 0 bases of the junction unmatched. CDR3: CASSLGQGNYGYTF. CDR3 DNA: TGTGCCAGCAGCTTGGGACAGGGGAACTATGGCTACACCTTC.

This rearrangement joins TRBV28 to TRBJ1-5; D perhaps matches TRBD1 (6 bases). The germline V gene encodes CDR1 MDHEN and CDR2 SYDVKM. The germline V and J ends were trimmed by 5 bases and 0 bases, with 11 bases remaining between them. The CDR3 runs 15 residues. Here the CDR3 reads CASSKDRYSNQPQHF. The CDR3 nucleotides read TGTGCCAGCAGTAAGGACAGATATAGCAATCAGCCCCAGCATTTT.

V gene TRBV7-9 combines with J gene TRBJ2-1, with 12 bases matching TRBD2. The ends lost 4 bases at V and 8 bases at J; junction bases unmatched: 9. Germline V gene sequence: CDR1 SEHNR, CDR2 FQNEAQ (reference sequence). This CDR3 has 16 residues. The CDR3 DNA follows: TGTGCCAGCAGCTCCTGGACTAGCGGGAATTTTTATGAGCAGTTCTTC. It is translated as CASSSWTSGNFYEQFF.

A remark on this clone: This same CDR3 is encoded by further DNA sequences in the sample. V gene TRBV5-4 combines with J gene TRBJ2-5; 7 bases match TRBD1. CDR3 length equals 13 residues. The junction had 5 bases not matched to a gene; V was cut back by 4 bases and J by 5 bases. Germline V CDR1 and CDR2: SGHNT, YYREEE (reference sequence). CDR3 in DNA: TGTGCCAGCAGCCTAGGGGGCGGGGAGACCCAGTACTTC. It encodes CASSLGGGETQYF.